This T cell receptor beta chain was documented in a study of cytomegalovirus exposure and HLA in healthy donors. Across the study: A prior study identified over 100 million unique TCR beta sequences from 200 million or so T cells.

Both 60 Vbeta primers and 13 Jbeta primers went into the PCR. The method was immunoSEQ multiplex PCR; TCRdb's version includes in-frame clones alone and lacks a portion of them. Here the sample spans about 160,000 clones, roughly 80% being singletons. As for this clone: Its target is unknown.

Study findings and constraints: The listing of 160 or so TCR beta chains classed them as cytomegalovirus-associated. Apart from CMV serostatus, no immune exposure information was available. TCR beta V- and J-gene trimming was later associated with a missense DCLRE1C variant.

V lost 4 bases and J lost 1; bases outside the gene matches: 5. CDR1 and CDR2 from the germline V gene are SGHRS and YFSETQ. CDR3 length equals 15 residues. Source material: PBMCs. The chain recombines TRBV5-1 with TRBJ2-7, with 10 bases fitting TRBD1. The TCR originated in a man in his forties or fifties in good health and CMV-seropositive. Here the CDR3 reads CASSQPDRGSYEQYF. CDR3 in DNA: TGCGCCAGCAGCCAACCGGACAGGGGGTCCTACGAGCAGTACTTC.